What follows describes a single T cell receptor (beta chain). The record originates from a study of neurological immune-mediated disorders. CDR3 length: 14 residues. The V gene end was trimmed by 3 bases and the J gene end by 2 bases; junction bases not matched to a gene: 3. The cDNA came from 5'RACE with 10-nucleotide random UMIs. TCRdb recomputed calls from the 5' RACE reads with MiXCR, one row per CDR3 protein. The repertoire holds some 30,000 distinct CDR3 sequences, over 20% seen once, with roughly 17% in the top ten. This clonotype was sampled from a woman aged 55-69 years in good health. The gene calls are TRBV12-3 or TRBV12-4 and TRBJ2-5, with 7 bases matching TRBD2. Sequenced: PBMCs. The CDR3 bases are TGTGCCAGCAGTTTTTGGGAGGGGCAAGAGACCCAGTACTTC. It specifies CASSFWEGQETQYF.